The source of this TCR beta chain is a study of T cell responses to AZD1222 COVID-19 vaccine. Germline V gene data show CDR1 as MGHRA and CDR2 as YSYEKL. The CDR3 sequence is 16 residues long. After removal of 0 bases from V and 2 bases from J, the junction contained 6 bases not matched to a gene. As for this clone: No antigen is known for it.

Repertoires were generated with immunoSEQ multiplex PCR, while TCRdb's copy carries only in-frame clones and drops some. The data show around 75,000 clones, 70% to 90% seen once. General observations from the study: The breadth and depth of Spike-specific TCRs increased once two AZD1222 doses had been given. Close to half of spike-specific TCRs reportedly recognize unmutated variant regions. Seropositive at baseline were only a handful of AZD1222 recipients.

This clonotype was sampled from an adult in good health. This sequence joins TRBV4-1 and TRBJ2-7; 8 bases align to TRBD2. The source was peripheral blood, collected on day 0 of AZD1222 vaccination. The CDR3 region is CASSQDPGGVTYEQYF. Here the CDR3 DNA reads TGCGCCAGCAGCCAAGATCCGGGGGGGGTGACCTACGAGCAGTACTTC.